This T cell receptor beta chain was captured by sequencing in a study of blood T cells in healthy people across ages. General study results and limits: A strong correlation was found between TCR beta diversity and the percentage of naive T cells. Possibly confounding the expanded clonotype changes was the fact that donor CMV status was unknown.

With a J-beta primer mix and a sample-barcoded 5' primer, a second PCR ran about 7 to 12 cycles. Via MiXCR, TCRdb re-called the 5' RACE reads, giving one row per CDR3 protein. The sample has fewer than 2 million distinct CDR3 sequences, about two fifths seen once. As concerns this clonotype: Its antigen is unidentified.

The authors drew 7.5 to 10 milliliters of peripheral blood from each donor. They isolated at least 6.5 million PBMCs from each sample. Germline CDR1 and CDR2: DFQATT and SNEGSKA (reference sequence). This CDR3 comprises 15 residues. V dropped 1 base and J dropped 3; count of bases not matched to a gene: 5. Sequenced input: blood. The chain is built from TRBV20-1 and TRBJ2-1; the match to TRBD2 covers 8 bases. The TCR originated in a human donor in good health. CDR3 in amino acids: CSARVGRGDYNEQFF. DNA for the CDR3: TGCAGTGCTAGAGTTGGGCGGGGGGACTACAATGAGCAGTTCTTC.